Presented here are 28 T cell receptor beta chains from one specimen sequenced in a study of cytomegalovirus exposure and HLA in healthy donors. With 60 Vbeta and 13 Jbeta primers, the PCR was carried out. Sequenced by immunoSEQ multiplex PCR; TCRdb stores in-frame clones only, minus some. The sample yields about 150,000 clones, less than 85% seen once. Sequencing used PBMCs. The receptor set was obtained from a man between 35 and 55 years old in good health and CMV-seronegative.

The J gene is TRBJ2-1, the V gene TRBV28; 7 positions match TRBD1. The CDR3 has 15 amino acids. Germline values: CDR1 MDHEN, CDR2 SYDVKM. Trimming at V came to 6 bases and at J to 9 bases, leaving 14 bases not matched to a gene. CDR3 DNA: TGTGCCAGCAGCGACGGAGACAGGGTATTTGGTGAGCAGTTCTTC. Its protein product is CASSDGDRVFGEQFF.

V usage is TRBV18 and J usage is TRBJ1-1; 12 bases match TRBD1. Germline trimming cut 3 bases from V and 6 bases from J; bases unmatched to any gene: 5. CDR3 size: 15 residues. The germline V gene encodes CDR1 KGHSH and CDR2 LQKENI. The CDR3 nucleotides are TGTGCCAGCTCACCGGGACAGGGGGCCTGGGCTGAAGCTTTCTTT. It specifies CASSPGQGAWAEAFF. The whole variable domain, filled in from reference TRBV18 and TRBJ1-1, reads NAGVMQNPRHLVRRRGQEARLRCSPMKGHSHVYWYRQLPEEGLKFMVYLQKENIIDESGMPKERFSAEFPKEGPSILRIQQVVRGDSAAYFCASSPGQGAWAEAFFGQGTRLTVV.

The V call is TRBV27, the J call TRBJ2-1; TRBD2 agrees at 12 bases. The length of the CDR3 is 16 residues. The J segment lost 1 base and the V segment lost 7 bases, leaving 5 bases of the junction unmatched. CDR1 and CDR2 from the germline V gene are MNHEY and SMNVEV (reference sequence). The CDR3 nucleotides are TGTGCCAGCACCCGCGGACTAGCGGGGTCCTACAATGAGCAGTTCTTC. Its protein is CASTRGLAGSYNEQFF.

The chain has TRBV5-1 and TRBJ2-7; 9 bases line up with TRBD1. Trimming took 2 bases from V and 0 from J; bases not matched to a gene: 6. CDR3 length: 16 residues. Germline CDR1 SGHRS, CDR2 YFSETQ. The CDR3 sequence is CASSLTGTGPSYEQYF. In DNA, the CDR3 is TGCGCCAGCAGCTTAACGGGGACAGGGCCCTCCTACGAGCAGTACTTC.

Here the CDR3 reads CSAGSGRGTDTQYF. The CDR3 bases are TGCAGCGCCGGTAGCGGGAGGGGCACAGATACGCAGTATTTT. The chain has TRBV29-1 and TRBJ2-3; 11 positions agree with TRBD2. This CDR3 contains 14 residues. Germline CDR1 reads SQVTM; CDR2 reads ANQGSEA. V lost 7 bases, J lost 1 base, and 4 bases stayed unmatched.

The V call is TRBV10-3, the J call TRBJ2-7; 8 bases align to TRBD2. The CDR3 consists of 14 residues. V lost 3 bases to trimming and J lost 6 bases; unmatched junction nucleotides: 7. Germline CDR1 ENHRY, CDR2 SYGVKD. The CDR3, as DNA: TGTGCCATCAGTGACGGGAGGGTTGGTGGCGAGCAGTACTTC. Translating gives CAISDGRVGGEQYF.

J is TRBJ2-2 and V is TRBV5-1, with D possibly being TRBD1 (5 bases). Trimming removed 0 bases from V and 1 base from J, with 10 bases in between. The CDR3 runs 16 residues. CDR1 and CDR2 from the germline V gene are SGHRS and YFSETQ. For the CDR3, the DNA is TGCGCCAGCAGCTTGGTAGGGGCAGGGAACACCGGGGAGCTGTTTTTT. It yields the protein CASSLVGAGNTGELFF.

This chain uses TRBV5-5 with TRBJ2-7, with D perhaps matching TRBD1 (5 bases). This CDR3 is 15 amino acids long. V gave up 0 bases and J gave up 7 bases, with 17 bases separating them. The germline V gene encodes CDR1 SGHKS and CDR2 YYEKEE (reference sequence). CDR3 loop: CASSLAPTDAWEQYF. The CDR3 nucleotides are TGTGCCAGCAGCTTGGCCCCGACAGACGCCTGGGAGCAGTACTTC.

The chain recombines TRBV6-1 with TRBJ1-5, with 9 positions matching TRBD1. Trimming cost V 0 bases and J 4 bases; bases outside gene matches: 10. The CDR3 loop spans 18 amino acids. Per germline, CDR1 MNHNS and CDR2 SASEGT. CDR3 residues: CASSEAQTGQGWNQPQHF. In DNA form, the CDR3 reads TGTGCCAGCAGTGAAGCGCAAACGGGACAGGGATGGAATCAGCCCCAGCATTTT.

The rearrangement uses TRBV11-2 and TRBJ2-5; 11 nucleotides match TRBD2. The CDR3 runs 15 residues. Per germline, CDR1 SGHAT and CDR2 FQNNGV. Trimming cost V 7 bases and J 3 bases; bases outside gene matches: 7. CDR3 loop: CASTRSGGAEETQYF. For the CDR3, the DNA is TGTGCCAGCACCCGTAGCGGGGGGGCCGAAGAGACCCAGTACTTC. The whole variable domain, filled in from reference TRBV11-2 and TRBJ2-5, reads EAGVAQSPRYKIIEKRQSVAFWCNPISGHATLYWYQQILGQGPKLLIQFQNNGVVDDSQLPKDRFSAERLKGVDSTLKIQPAKLEDSAVYLCASTRSGGAEETQYFGPGTRLLVL.

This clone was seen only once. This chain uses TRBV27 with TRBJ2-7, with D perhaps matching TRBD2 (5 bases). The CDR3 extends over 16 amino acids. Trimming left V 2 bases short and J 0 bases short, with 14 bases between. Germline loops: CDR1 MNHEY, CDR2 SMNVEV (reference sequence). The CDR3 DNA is TGTGCCAGCAGTTTAAGGTTAGGACTGGACTCCTACGAGCAGTACTTC. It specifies CASSLRLGLDSYEQYF.

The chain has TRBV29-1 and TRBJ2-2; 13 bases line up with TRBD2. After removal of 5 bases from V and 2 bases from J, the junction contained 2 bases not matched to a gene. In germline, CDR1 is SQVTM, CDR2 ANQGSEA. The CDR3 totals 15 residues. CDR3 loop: CSVRTSGSNTGELFF. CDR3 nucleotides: TGCAGCGTTAGGACTAGCGGGAGTAACACCGGGGAGCTGTTTTTT.

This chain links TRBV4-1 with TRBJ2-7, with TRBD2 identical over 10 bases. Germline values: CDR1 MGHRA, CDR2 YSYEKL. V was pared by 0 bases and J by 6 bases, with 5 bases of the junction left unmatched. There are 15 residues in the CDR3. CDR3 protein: CASSQESGGAFEQYF. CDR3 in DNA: TGCGCCAGCAGCCAAGAAAGCGGGGGGGCGTTCGAGCAGTACTTC.

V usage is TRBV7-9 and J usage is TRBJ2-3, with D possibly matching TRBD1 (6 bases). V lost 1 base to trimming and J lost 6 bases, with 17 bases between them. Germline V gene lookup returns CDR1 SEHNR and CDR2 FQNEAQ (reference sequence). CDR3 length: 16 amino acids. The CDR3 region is CASSLDLGTTADTQYF. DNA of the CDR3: TGTGCCAGCAGCTTAGATCTGGGGACAACCGCGGATACGCAGTATTTT.

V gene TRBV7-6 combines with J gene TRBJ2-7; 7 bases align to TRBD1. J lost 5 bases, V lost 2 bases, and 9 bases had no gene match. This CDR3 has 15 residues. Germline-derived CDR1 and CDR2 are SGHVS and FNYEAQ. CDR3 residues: CASSLFSTGKNEQYF. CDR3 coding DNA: TGTGCCAGCAGCTTATTTTCGACAGGGAAAAACGAGCAGTACTTC.

CDR3: CASGLVQGTGMISSYEQYF. The CDR3 coding sequence is TGTGCTAGTGGTTTGGTACAAGGAACAGGGATGATCAGCTCCTACGAGCAGTACTTC. The genes are TRBV12-5 and TRBJ2-5, with D possibly matching TRBD1 (6 bases). The end of the DNA aligns better with TRBJ2-7, so the J call may be wrong. The CDR3 has 19 amino acids. Germline CDR1 reads LGHNT; CDR2 reads FRNRAP.

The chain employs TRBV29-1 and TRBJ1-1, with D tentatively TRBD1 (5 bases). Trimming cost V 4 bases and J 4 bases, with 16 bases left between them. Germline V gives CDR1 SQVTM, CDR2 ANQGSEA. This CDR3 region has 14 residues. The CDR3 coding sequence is TGCAGCGTTGTTCTGATCGCAGGGATCACTGAAGCTTTCTTT. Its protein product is CSVVLIAGITEAFF.

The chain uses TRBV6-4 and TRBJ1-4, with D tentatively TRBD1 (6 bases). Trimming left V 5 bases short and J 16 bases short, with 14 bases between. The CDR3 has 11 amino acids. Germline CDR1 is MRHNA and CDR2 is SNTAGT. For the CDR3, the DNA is TGTGCCAGCAGTTCCGGTGGGACACAGTTTTTT. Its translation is CASSSGGTQFF.

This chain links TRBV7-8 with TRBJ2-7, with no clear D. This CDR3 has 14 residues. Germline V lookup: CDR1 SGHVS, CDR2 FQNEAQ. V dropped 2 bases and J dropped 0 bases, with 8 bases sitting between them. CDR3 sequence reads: CASSLTEFSYEQYF. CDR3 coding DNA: TGTGCCAGCAGCTTAACCGAGTTCTCCTACGAGCAGTACTTC.

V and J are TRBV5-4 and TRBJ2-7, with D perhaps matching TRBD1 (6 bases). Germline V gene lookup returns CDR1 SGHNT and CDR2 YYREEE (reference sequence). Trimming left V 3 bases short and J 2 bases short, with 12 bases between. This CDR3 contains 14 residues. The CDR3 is CASSSDRPTYEQYF. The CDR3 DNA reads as TGTGCCAGCAGCTCTGACAGGCCAACCTACGAGCAGTACTTC.

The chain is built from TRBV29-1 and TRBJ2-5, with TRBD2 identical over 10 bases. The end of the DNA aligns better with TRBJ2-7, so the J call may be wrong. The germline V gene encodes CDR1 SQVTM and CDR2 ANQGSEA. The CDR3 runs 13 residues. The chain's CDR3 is CSVGKREGYEQYF. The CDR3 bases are TGCAGCGTTGGCAAGCGGGAGGGCTACGAGCAGTACTTC.

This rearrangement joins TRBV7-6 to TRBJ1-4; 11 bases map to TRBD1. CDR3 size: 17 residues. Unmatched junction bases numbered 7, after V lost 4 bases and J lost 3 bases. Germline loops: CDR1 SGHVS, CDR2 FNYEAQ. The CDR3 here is CASSSRTGGDPNEKLFF. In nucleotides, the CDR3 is TGTGCCAGCAGCTCTAGGACAGGGGGCGACCCTAATGAAAAACTGTTTTTT. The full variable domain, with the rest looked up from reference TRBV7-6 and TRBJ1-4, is GAGVSQSPRYKVTKRGQDVALRCDPISGHVSLYWYRQALGQGPEFLTYFNYEAQQDKSGLPNDRFSAERPEGSISTLTIQRTEQRDSAMYRCASSSRTGGDPNEKLFFGSGTQLSVL.

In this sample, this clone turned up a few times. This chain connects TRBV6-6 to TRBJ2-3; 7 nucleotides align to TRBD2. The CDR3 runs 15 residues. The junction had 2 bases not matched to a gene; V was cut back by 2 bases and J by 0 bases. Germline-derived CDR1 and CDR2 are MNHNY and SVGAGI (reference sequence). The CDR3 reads CASSYGRGSTDTQYF. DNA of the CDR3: TGTGCCAGCAGTTACGGGCGGGGGAGCACAGATACGCAGTATTTT.

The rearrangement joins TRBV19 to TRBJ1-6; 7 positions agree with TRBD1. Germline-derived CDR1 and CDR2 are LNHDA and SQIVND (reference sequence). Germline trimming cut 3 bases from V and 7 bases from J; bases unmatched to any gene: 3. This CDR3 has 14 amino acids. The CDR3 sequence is CASSIGQENSPLHF. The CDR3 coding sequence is TGTGCCAGTAGTATCGGACAGGAAAATTCACCCCTCCACTTT.

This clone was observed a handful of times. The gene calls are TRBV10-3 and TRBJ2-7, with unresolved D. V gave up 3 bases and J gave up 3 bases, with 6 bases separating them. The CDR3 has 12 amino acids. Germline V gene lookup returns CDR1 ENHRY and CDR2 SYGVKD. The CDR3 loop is CAISDKIYEQYF. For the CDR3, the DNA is TGTGCCATCAGTGACAAAATCTACGAGCAGTACTTC.

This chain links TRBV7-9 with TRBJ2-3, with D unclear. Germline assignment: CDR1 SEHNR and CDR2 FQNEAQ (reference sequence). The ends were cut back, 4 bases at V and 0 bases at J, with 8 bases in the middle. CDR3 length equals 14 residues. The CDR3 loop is CASSSPLSTDTQYF. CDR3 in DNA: TGTGCCAGCAGCTCCCCACTGAGCACAGATACGCAGTATTTT.

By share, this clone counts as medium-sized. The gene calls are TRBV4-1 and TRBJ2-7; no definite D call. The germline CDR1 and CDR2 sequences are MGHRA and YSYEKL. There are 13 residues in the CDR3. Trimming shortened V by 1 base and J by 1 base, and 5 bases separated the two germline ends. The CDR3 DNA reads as TGCGCCAGCAGCCAAGGCAGATCCTACGAGCAGTACTTC. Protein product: CASSQGRSYEQYF.

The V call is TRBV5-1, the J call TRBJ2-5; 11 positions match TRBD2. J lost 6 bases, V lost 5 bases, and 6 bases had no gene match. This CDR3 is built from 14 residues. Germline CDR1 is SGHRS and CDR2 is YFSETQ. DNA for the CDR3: TGCGCCAGCAGTGTCCTAGCGGGGGGCAAGACCCAGTACTTC. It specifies CASSVLAGGKTQYF.